Listed below are T cell receptor beta chains from one sample, sequenced in a study of regulatory T cells in long-lasting Graves disease. TCRdb redid the calling of the multiplex PCR reads with MiXCR, one entry per CDR3 protein. The profile shows roughly 420,000 distinct CDR3 sequences, 16% of them singletons. The same data also went into a second study, on T cells in Graves' hyperthyroidism and ophthalmopathy.

This sample comprised peripheral blood mononuclear cells (PBMCs), obtained at new diagnosis, from a patient treated with antithyroid drugs. Source of these receptors: a woman aged 25 to 45 with Graves disease. Each CDR3 is given with its conserved first and last residue. The listing skips clone size in some rows; elsewhere it reads once, few, many or a size class.

cdr3_aa j_call v_call clone_size
CASSQDPPGLATYEQYF TRBJ2-7 TRBV4-3 few
CASSPEEGLAGETQYF TRBJ2-5 TRBV27 many
CSALAGVAYNEQFF TRBJ2-1 TRBV20-1 many
CASSQRRDRHAGELFF TRBJ2-2 TRBV14 few
CASSFVQRPYNEQFF TRBJ2-1 TRBV7-2 many
CASRTQRGPDSGNTIYF TRBJ1-3 TRBV6-1 few
CASSSTTGLSYEQYF TRBJ2-7 TRBV6-5 many
CASSPPQGVGYGYTF TRBJ1-2 TRBV18 few
CASSPGTASGNTIYF TRBJ1-3 TRBV6-1 -
CASSLLPGWGQRISYEQYF TRBJ2-7 TRBV7-9 many
CSAAHPRTGISYEQYF TRBJ2-7 TRBV29-1 many
CASSSFGQGNQPQHF TRBJ1-5 TRBV19 many
CATSDFGWPQHF TRBJ1-5 TRBV24-1 few
CASSPTGSEDQPQHF TRBJ1-5 TRBV12-3/TRBV12-4 many
CASSPLEFLGYTDTQYF TRBJ2-3 TRBV18 many
CASSLRRDVPYF TRBJ1-3 TRBV6-1 few
CASSPWREGYNEQFF TRBJ2-1 TRBV18 -
CATSEPPGPQAHNEQFF TRBJ2-1 TRBV24-1 many
CASSSYRGGYGYTF TRBJ1-2 TRBV27 many
CSARGQIYGYTF TRBJ1-2 TRBV20-1 many
CSSGQGDTEAFF TRBJ1-1 TRBV29-1 many
CASSLSIHGELAGVETLYF TRBJ2-5 TRBV7-6 few
CASSYLTGNQETQYF TRBJ2-5 TRBV10-1 few
CASSHGTGINYGYTF TRBJ1-2 TRBV11-2 many
CASSQWVVGSNEQYF TRBJ2-7 TRBV27 many
CASSSTLTVSGYGYTF TRBJ1-2 TRBV28 few
CASSLNSREQYF TRBJ2-7 TRBV10-2 -
CAIGPRGQETQYF - TRBV10-3 many
CASSVGQGNSPLHF TRBJ1-6 TRBV18 many
CASSLGTSDTGELFF TRBJ2-2 TRBV5-1 many